The clone carrying this T cell receptor (beta chain) was counted once. Its antigen is undetermined. This sample is part of a study of cytomegalovirus exposure and HLA in healthy donors. For the study at large: The roughly 120 validation repertoires and the approximately 700 first-cohort repertoires shared a platform, a later analysis reported. Points from the study as a whole: Rare TCR sequences dominated, though some public TCRs recurred in many donors.

Per germline, CDR1 MNHEY and CDR2 SVGAGI. V gave up 7 bases and J gave up 8 bases, with 19 bases separating them. The CDR3 is made up of 14 amino acids. Clones were sequenced by immunoSEQ multiplex PCR, and TCRdb holds only the in-frame ones, with some missing. The sample contains some 150,000 clones, about 88% of which appear only once. The chain recombines TRBV6-5 with TRBJ2-3; D may be TRBD2 (5 bases). The sample consisted of PBMCs. The TCR was taken from a man aged 18-30 years in good health and CMV-seronegative. CDR3 residues: CASTPRSDLSTQYF. The CDR3 coding sequence is TGTGCCAGCACTCCCAGGTCGGACTTATCTACGCAGTATTTT.